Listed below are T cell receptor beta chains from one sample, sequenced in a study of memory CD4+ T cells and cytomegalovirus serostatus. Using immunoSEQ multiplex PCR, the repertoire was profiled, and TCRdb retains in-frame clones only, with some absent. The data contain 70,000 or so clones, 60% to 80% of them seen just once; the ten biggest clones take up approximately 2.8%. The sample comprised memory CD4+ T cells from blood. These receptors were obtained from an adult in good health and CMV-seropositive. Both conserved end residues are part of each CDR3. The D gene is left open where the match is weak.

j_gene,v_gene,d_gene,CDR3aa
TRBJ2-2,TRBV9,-,CASSVATMGGGETGELFF
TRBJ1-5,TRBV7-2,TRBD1,CASSLDRMLQPQHF
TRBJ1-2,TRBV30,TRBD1,CAWSQGGEQGYTF
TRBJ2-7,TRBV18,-,CASSPPSGIQFYEQYF
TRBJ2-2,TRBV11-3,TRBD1,CASSLGVGQKNTGELFF
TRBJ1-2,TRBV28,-,CASSTGSRYGYTF
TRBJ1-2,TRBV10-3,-,CAISEPAGQEGYGYTF
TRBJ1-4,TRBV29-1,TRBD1,CSVGRGRTNEKLFF
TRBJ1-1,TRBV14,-,CASSPGGFRDTEAFF
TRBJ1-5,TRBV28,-,CASTYYRPAELNQPQHF
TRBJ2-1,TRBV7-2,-,CASSLSLLNEQFF
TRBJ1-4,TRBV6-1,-,CASSDLGRGNEKLFF
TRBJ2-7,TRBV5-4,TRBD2,CASSPGTSGVINEQYF
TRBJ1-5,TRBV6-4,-,CATPATVSPKSNQPQHF
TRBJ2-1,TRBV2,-,CASSELVGTLSSYNEQFF
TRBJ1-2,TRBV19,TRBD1,CASSTTGGQGWHGYTF
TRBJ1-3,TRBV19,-,CASKQGFNGNTIYF
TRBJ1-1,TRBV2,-,CASRTTGNTEAFF
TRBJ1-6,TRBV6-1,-,CASSQRSYNSPLHF
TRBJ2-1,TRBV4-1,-,CASSQERLAGGGNEQFF
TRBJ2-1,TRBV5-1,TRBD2,CASSTGTSGYNEQFF
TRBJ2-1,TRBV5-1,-,CASSFSLEYYNEQFF
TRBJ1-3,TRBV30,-,CAWSARGDTIYF
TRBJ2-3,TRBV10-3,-,CAIGTFSTDTQYF
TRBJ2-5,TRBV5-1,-,CASSSPSQGIGETQYF
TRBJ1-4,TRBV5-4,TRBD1,CATGTGREKLFF
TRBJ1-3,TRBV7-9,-,CASSPSFRGGNTIYF
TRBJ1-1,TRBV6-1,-,CASNNGVVGTEAFF
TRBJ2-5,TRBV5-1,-,CASTGTPDVQETQYF
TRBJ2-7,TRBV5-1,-,CASSLTLDALYEQYF
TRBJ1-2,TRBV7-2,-,CASSLGGGGVFGYTF
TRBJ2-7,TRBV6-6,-,CACVSTVAGSYEQYF
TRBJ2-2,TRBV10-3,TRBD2,CAIRVPSGGAGDTGELFF
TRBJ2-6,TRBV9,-,CASSVDPGANVLTF
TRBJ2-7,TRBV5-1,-,CASSLVLRGDEQYF
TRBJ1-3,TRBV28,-,CASTDSRGASSGNTIYF
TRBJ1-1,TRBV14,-,CASSQDRFTEAFF
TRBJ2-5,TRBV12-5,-,CASGLGVRETQYF
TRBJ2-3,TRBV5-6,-,CASSPGPVADTQYF
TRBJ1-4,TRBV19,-,CATLPTFGVEKLFF
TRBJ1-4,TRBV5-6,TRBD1,CASSWTGRGDEKLFF
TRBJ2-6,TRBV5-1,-,CASSSGQPGANVLTF
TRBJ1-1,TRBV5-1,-,CASSFRGGTEAFF
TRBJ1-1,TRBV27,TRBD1,CASSLSSWYDRGTYTEAFF
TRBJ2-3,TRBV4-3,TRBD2,CASSQDPLSGGTTDTQYF
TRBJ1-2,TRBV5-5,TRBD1,CASSPQGEYGYTF
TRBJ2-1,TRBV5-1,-,CASSLAASFNEQFF
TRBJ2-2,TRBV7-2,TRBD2,CASSLAPASGGIGELFF
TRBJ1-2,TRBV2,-,CASSEFSPNYGYTF
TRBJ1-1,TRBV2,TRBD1,CASRGQGESEAFF
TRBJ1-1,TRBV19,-,CASSIPGLGTEAFF
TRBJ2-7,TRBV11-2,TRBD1,CASSFGTGVREQYF
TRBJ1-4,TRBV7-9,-,CASSPVLVEKLFF
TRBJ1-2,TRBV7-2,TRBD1,CASTTATGEVGYTF
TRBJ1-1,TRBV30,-,CAWSSQGYTEAFF